This T cell receptor (beta chain) originates from a study of cytomegalovirus exposure and HLA in healthy donors. The CDR3 spans 15 residues. The germline V gene has CDR1 ENHRY and CDR2 SYGVKD. V lost 9 bases to trimming and J lost 2 bases, with 19 bases between them. The validation cohort, a group of 120 subjects, included the donors and was separate from the roughly 670-subject first cohort. The protocol was immunoSEQ multiplex PCR, while the TCRdb copy is restricted to in-frame clones and leaves out a portion. In the table there are 110,000 to 150,000 clones, around 89% of which are singletons. This clone was recorded a few times.

The J gene is TRBJ1-2, the V gene TRBV10-3; no definite D call. Sequencing used PBMCs. The sequence was collected from a woman aged 25 to 45 in good health and CMV-seropositive. CDR3 nucleotide sequence: TGTGCCATTGGTTGGGAGGGCCCCTCCAACTATGGCTACACCTTC. The encoded protein is CAIGWEGPSNYGYTF.